Presented here are 19 T cell receptor beta chains from one specimen sequenced in a study of T cells after yellow fever vaccination. One entry per CDR3 protein results from TCRdb running MiXCR on the 5' RACE reads. The sample has a few hundred thousand distinct CDR3 sequences, approximately 4% seen once. Sequencing used PBMCs, obtained 5 days after the yellow fever booster vaccination. These TCRs come from a man younger than 35 who received the YFV17D yellow fever vaccine.

This clonotype has ten or more counts. This chain links TRBV7-3 with TRBJ2-2; no firm D call. Germline V gene data show CDR1 as SGHTA and CDR2 as FQGTGA. Trimming pared 1 base from V and 4 bases from J, leaving 19 bases between. The CDR3 has 18 residues. The CDR3 DNA sequence: TGTGCCAGCAGCTTAAGGGTTCCGTGGGGAAAGGCCACCGGGGAGCTGTTTTTT. Amino acids: CASSLRVPWGKATGELFF.

The table lists this clonotype with many counts. V and J are TRBV5-4 and TRBJ2-3; a possible D gene is TRBD1 (7 bases). CDR1 is SGHNT, CDR2 YYREEE, per germline (reference sequence). The CDR3 consists of 15 residues. Trimming left V 3 bases short and J 5 bases short, with 16 bases between. This chain's CDR3 is CASSSGTAGRDTQYF. In nucleotides, the CDR3 is TGTGCCAGCAGCTCGGGGACAGCCGGGAGAGATACGCAGTATTTT.

This sequence joins TRBV28 and TRBJ1-1; D remains ambiguous. V lost 8 bases to trimming and J lost 2 bases, with 15 bases between them. The CDR3 has 14 residues. The V gene's germline CDR1 is MDHEN and CDR2 SYDVKM. The DNA of the CDR3 is TGTGCCAGCGGAGGAGGCTCCACAAACACTGAAGCTTTCTTT. This encodes CASGGGSTNTEAFF. Full variable domain (outside the CDR3, taken from reference TRBV28 and TRBJ1-1): DVKVTQSSRYLVKRTGEKVFLECVQDMDHENMFWYRQDPGLGLRLIYFSYDVKMKEKGDIPEGYSVSREKKERFSLILESASTNQTSMYLCASGGGSTNTEAFFGQGTRLTVV.

This clonotype has ten or more counts. The V and J genes are TRBV7-9 and TRBJ2-7; TRBD2 might be the D (5 bases). V lost 3 bases and J lost 3, with 9 bases in between. In germline, CDR1 is SEHNR, CDR2 FQNEAQ (reference sequence). CDR3 length: 13 amino acids. CDR3 in amino acids: CASSFRGSYEQYV. As DNA, the CDR3 is TGTGCCAGCAGCTTTCGGGGAAGCTACGAGCAGTACGTC.

This clonotype was seen at least ten times. This chain connects TRBV5-5 to TRBJ2-7, with D perhaps matching TRBD1 (5 bases). Trimming pared 1 base from V and 5 bases from J, leaving 19 bases between. Germline V gives CDR1 SGHKS, CDR2 YYEKEE (reference sequence). The CDR3 runs 16 residues. Here the CDR3 DNA reads TGTGCCAGCAGCTTGATGTTGGGCCAGGGCCTCAACGAGCAGTACGTC. This codes for CASSLMLGQGLNEQYV.

The chain couples TRBV10-3 to TRBJ2-3; 7 bases match TRBD2. The CDR3 is made up of 15 amino acids. J gave up 0 bases and V 6 bases, and 6 bases lay outside the gene matches. CDR1 is ENHRY, CDR2 SYGVKD, per germline. The CDR3 sequence: CAIRSSGPSTDTQYF. In nucleotides, the CDR3 is TGTGCCATCAGATCTAGCGGCCCTAGCACAGATACGCAGTATTTT.

This clonotype was counted only a few times. V usage is TRBV15 and J usage is TRBJ2-6; D remains unclear. Trimming removed 1 base at V and 0 bases at J, with 4 bases between. The germline V gene has CDR1 LNHNV and CDR2 YYDKDF (reference sequence). This CDR3 is 15 amino acids long. The chain's CDR3 is CATSRAASGANVLTF. In DNA, the CDR3 is TGTGCCACCAGCAGAGCAGCCTCTGGGGCCAACGTCCTGACTTTC. The entire variable domain, with the rest obtained from reference TRBV15 and TRBJ2-6, is as follows: DAMVIQNPRYQVTQFGKPVTLSCSQTLNHNVMYWYQQKSSQAPKLLFHYYDKDFNNEADTPDNFQSRRPNTSFCFLDIRSPGLGDTAMYLCATSRAASGANVLTFGAGSRLTVL.

V usage is TRBV5-4 and J usage is TRBJ2-4, with 11 bases identical to TRBD1. The germline CDR1 and CDR2 sequences are SGHNT and YYREEE (reference sequence). The CDR3 has 15 amino acids. V shed 4 bases, J shed 6 bases, and the junction held 6 bases outside the gene matches. The DNA of the CDR3 is TGTGCCAGCAGCAAGGACAGGGGGCGCGGAAACATTCAGTACTTC. Protein: CASSKDRGRGNIQYF.

This clonotype was found a few times. The genes are TRBV15 and TRBJ1-6; D remains ambiguous. The V gene's germline CDR1 is LNHNV and CDR2 YYDKDF (reference sequence). V gave up 0 bases and J gave up 7 bases, with 13 bases separating them. CDR3 length equals 16 residues. CDR3 sequence (DNA): TGTGCCACCAGCAGAGATTTGGTGGATGCCAATTCACCCCTCCACTTT. Translated: CATSRDLVDANSPLHF.

A few counts support this clonotype. This chain links TRBV18 with TRBJ1-6; D may be TRBD1 (5 bases). Trimming took off 3 bases at V and 5 bases at J, with 23 bases between the two ends. CDR3 length equals 19 residues. Germline CDR1 KGHSH, CDR2 LQKENI. The chain's CDR3 is CASSPTAWDGRSDNSPLHF. The CDR3 region has the DNA TGTGCCAGCTCACCGACCGCTTGGGACGGGCGATCGGATAATTCACCCCTCCACTTT.

This clonotype came up a few times. V is TRBV6-1 and J is TRBJ2-2, with 12 bases matching TRBD2. The CDR3 spans 16 residues. V shed 6 bases and J 8 bases; nucleotides not matched to a gene: 10. Germline CDR1 MNHNS, CDR2 SASEGT. Written as DNA, the CDR3 is TGTGCCAGCAGCCGACCTAGCGGGGGGGCATATGGGGAGCTGTTTTTT. Translated: CASSRPSGGAYGELFF.

The chain combines TRBV6-5 with TRBJ1-5; 8 positions match TRBD1. This CDR3 spans 13 amino acids. In germline, CDR1 is MNHEY, CDR2 SVGAGI. Trimming at V came to 9 bases and at J to 9 bases, leaving 10 bases not matched to a gene. CDR3 DNA: TGTGCCAGTAGGGACAGGTCGAGGTCGCCCCAGCATTTT. Its translation is CASRDRSRSPQHF.

The J gene is TRBJ1-4, the V gene TRBV12-3 or TRBV12-4; D is undetermined. CDR3 length: 14 residues. Trimming left V 1 base short and J 8 bases short, with 11 bases between. CDR3 nucleotide sequence: TGTGCCAGCAGTTTAGGGCAGCCAAGGGAAAAACTGTTTTTT. It specifies CASSLGQPREKLFF.

This clonotype was observed many times. The chain couples TRBV6-6 to TRBJ2-7; D not resolved. Deletions cut 6 bases from V and 0 bases from J, with 6 bases between. The CDR3 has 12 amino acids. Looked up from germline, CDR1 is MNHNY and CDR2 is SVGAGI (reference sequence). The CDR3 is CASSGPSYEQYV. In nucleotides, the CDR3 is TGTGCCAGCAGCGGGCCCTCCTACGAGCAGTACGTC.

This clonotype was seen ten or more times. The rearrangement joins TRBV7-2 to TRBJ2-3; D remains unclear. Germline V gene data show CDR1 as SGHTA and CDR2 as FQGNSA. V gave up 1 base and J gave up 2 bases, with 16 bases separating them. There are 17 residues in the CDR3. CDR3 nucleotides: TGTGCCAGCAGCTTAGTTCTCACGGTCCGTTTCACAGATACGCAGTATTTT. Translation: CASSLVLTVRFTDTQYF.

This clonotype was counted many times. The V and J genes are TRBV7-2 and TRBJ2-7, with 11 bases that match TRBD2. From germline, CDR1 is SGHTA and CDR2 FQGNSA. V shed 2 bases and J 3 bases; nucleotides not matched to a gene: 3. The CDR3 extends over 15 amino acids. CDR3 DNA: TGTGCCAGCAGCTTAAGCGGGACTAGCGGCTACGAGCAGTACTTC. Its protein is CASSLSGTSGYEQYF.

This clonotype showed up just a few times. V and J are TRBV15 and TRBJ2-4; D is unresolved. The CDR3 is made up of 15 amino acids. Germline-derived CDR1 and CDR2 are LNHNV and YYDKDF (reference sequence). Trimming stripped 2 bases from V and 5 bases from J, with 13 bases between. The CDR3 loop reads CATSRYTPSENIQYF. CDR3 sequence (DNA): TGTGCCACCAGCAGATACACACCTTCAGAAAACATTCAGTACTTC.

There are a few counts of this clonotype. This sequence joins TRBV28 and TRBJ2-3; 8 bases line up with TRBD1. V lost 5 bases, J lost 2 bases, and 18 bases stayed unmatched. Per the germline V gene, CDR1 is MDHEN and CDR2 is SYDVKM. The length of the CDR3 is 19 residues. The CDR3 is CASSATIGQGGPVTDTQYF. The CDR3 coding sequence is TGTGCCAGCAGTGCTACAATCGGACAGGGTGGTCCTGTCACAGATACGCAGTATTTT.

The gene calls are TRBV6-5 and TRBJ2-5, with D perhaps given as TRBD1 or TRBD2 (5 bases each). CDR1 and CDR2 from the germline V gene are MNHEY and SVGAGI. This CDR3 has 16 residues. V lost 4 bases and J lost 1, with 16 bases in between. CDR3 protein: CASSFGPEGPQETQYF. The CDR3 nucleotides are TGTGCCAGCAGTTTCGGACCAGAGGGGCCCCAAGAGACCCAGTACTTC.